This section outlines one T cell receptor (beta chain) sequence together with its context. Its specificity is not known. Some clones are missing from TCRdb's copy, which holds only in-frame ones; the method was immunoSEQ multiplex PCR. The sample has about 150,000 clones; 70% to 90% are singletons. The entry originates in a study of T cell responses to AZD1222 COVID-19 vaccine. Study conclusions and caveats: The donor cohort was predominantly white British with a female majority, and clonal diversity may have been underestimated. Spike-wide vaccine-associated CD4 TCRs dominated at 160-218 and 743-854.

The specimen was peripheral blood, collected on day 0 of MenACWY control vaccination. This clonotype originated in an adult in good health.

CDR3 nucleotide sequence: TGTGCCAGCAGCCGTGACAGGGTTACTGGCTACACCTTC. Translated, it gives CASSRDRVTGYTF. The V call is TRBV7-2, the J call TRBJ1-2; 7 bases are a match to TRBD1. V lost 5 bases and J lost 7; bases outside the gene matches: 7. The CDR3 spans 13 residues. In germline, CDR1 is SGHTA, CDR2 FQGNSA. The variable domain in full, with the rest retrieved from reference TRBV7-2 and TRBJ1-2, is GAGVSQSPSNKVTEKGKDVELRCDPISGHTALYWYRQSLGQGLEFLIYFQGNSAPDKSGLPSDRFSAERTGGSVSTLTIQRTQQEDSAVYLCASSRDRVTGYTFGSGTRLTVV.